Below are 26 T cell receptor beta chains sequenced from a single sample in a study of blood T cell repertoires in COVID-19. Data came from immunoSEQ multiplex PCR; TCRdb stores just in-frame clones and leaves some out. The sample has around 200,000 clones; roughly 84% are singletons. The sequencing sample was made of peripheral blood. These receptor sequences come from a man aged 40-55 years with active or convalescent COVID-19.

This chain links TRBV27 with TRBJ1-2; D is perhaps TRBD1 (6 bases). Germline CDR1 reads MNHEY; CDR2 reads SMNVEV (reference sequence). With 5 bases removed from V and 6 bases from J, the gap between germline ends came to 13 bases. This CDR3 has 13 residues. In nucleotides, the CDR3 is TGTGCCAGCAGTCTAAACAGGGCCCATGGCTACACCTTC. Protein: CASSLNRAHGYTF.

The chain links TRBV27 to TRBJ2-7, with 7 bases aligning to TRBD1. Germline values: CDR1 MNHEY, CDR2 SMNVEV (reference sequence). Trimming cost V 2 bases and J 3 bases; bases outside gene matches: 4. This CDR3 is built from 14 residues. This CDR3 reads CASSLKGQFYEQYF. The CDR3 DNA reads as TGTGCCAGCAGTTTAAAGGGACAGTTCTACGAGCAGTACTTC.

The rearrangement joins TRBV11-2 to TRBJ2-5; 7 bases are shared with TRBD2. V shed 5 bases and J 5 bases; nucleotides not matched to a gene: 5. Germline CDR1 SGHAT, CDR2 FQNNGV. The CDR3 sequence is 13 residues long. The CDR3 is CASSPTSIETQYF. The CDR3 region has the DNA TGTGCCAGCAGCCCGACTAGCATCGAGACCCAGTACTTC.

This clone came up once. The chain links TRBV2 to TRBJ2-3; 8 nucleotides agree with TRBD1. From germline, CDR1 is SNHLY and CDR2 FYNNEI. This CDR3 contains 15 residues. J gave up 2 bases and V 6 bases, and 7 bases lay outside the gene matches. The CDR3 nucleotides read TGTGCCAGCAGACCCAGACAGGGGACCACAGATACGCAGTATTTT. This codes for CASRPRQGTTDTQYF. Variable domain in full (rest from reference TRBV2 and TRBJ2-3): EPEVTQTPSHQVTQMGQEVILRCVPISNHLYFYWYRQILGQKVEFLVSFYNNEISEKSEIFDDQFSVERPDGSNFTLKIRSTKLEDSAMYFCASRPRQGTTDTQYFGPGTRLTVL.

This clone appeared a single time. CDR3 in DNA: TGTGCCAGCCGCCCCTTGGACAGGGGCTACGAGCAGTACTTC. This gives the protein CASRPLDRGYEQYF. The chain joins TRBV27 to TRBJ2-7; TRBD1 aligns across 9 bases. This CDR3 contains 14 residues. V lost 8 bases to trimming and J lost 3 bases; unmatched junction nucleotides: 8. Germline loops: CDR1 MNHEY, CDR2 SMNVEV (reference sequence).

This clone was seen more than once but under ten times. The chain combines TRBV12-3 or TRBV12-4 with TRBJ1-2, with D possibly TRBD1 on 5 matching bases. Trimming shortened V by 3 bases and J by 1 base, and 6 bases separated the two germline ends. This CDR3 contains 13 residues. CDR3 sequence: CASSLDNNYGYTF. CDR3 in DNA: TGTGCCAGCAGTTTGGACAATAACTATGGCTACACCTTC.

The gene calls are TRBV5-5 and TRBJ2-3; TRBD1 is a possible D gene (6 bases). The CDR3 runs 15 residues. Trimming took 4 bases from V and 4 from J, leaving 16 bases between them. From germline, CDR1 is SGHKS and CDR2 YYEKEE (reference sequence). The CDR3 DNA sequence: TGTGCCAGCAGCCCCACTTCAACAGGGTCAGATACGCAGTATTTT. This translates into CASSPTSTGSDTQYF. Variable domain in full (rest from reference TRBV5-5 and TRBJ2-3): DAGVTQSPTHLIKTRGQQVTLRCSPISGHKSVSWYQQVLGQGPQFIFQYYEKEERGRGNFPDRFSARQFPNYSSELNVNALLLGDSALYLCASSPTSTGSDTQYFGPGTRLTVL.

The genes are TRBV4-1 and TRBJ2-7; a weak D match, TRBD1 (5 bases). The CDR3 runs to 13 residues. The germline V and J ends were trimmed by 0 bases and 7 bases, with 10 bases remaining between them. Looked up from germline, CDR1 is MGHRA and CDR2 is YSYEKL. The CDR3 region is CASSQEWGWEQYF. As DNA, the CDR3 is TGCGCCAGCAGCCAAGAATGGGGCTGGGAGCAGTACTTC.

This chain joins TRBV4-1 and TRBJ1-5, with D tentatively TRBD1 (5 bases). The CDR3 spans 18 residues. V was clipped by 0 bases and J by 4 bases, with 19 bases between them. Germline V gene data show CDR1 as MGHRA and CDR2 as YSYEKL. CDR3 amino acids: CASSQDINRMIGNQPQHF. CDR3 DNA: TGCGCCAGCAGCCAAGATATCAACAGGATGATAGGGAATCAGCCCCAGCATTTT.

The V call is TRBV2, the J call TRBJ2-7; D is possibly TRBD1 (5 bases). The V and J ends lost 1 base and 2 bases respectively, with 9 bases between them. The germline V gene has CDR1 SNHLY and CDR2 FYNNEI. CDR3 size: 14 residues. CDR3: CASSEGQTAYEQYF. The CDR3 nucleotides read TGTGCCAGCAGTGAAGGTCAGACAGCCTACGAGCAGTACTTC.

The chain has TRBV29-1 and TRBJ2-1; TRBD1 matches at 12 bases. Germline CDR1 SQVTM, CDR2 ANQGSEA. J was trimmed by 9 bases and V by 6 bases; bases with no gene match: 12. The CDR3 runs 15 residues. The CDR3 is CSVIRRDRGLAEQFF. CDR3 nucleotide sequence: TGCAGCGTCATTCGGAGGGACAGGGGGCTTGCTGAGCAGTTCTTC.

The chain employs TRBV5-4 and TRBJ1-2, with a weak D call TRBD1 (5 bases). The CDR3 spans 16 residues. Germline lookup yields CDR1 SGHNT and CDR2 YYREEE (reference sequence). Trimming shortened V by 0 bases and J by 5 bases, and 17 bases separated the two germline ends. Here the CDR3 DNA reads TGTGCCAGCAGCTTGGGTACAGGCCACGGGGGTTATGGCTACACCTTC. It yields the protein CASSLGTGHGGYGYTF.

J is TRBJ2-4 and V is TRBV24-1, with D perhaps matching TRBD1 (5 bases). This CDR3 comprises 19 residues. Trimming took off 8 bases at V and 1 base at J, with 26 bases between the two ends. CDR1 is KGHDR and CDR2 is SFDVKD in the germline V gene. CDR3 DNA: TGTGCCACCACCCGAGACAGTATGATCGTGGGTGTCGCCAAAAACATTCAGTACTTC. It specifies CATTRDSMIVGVAKNIQYF.

The J gene is TRBJ2-3, the V gene TRBV6-1, with D possibly matching TRBD2 (6 bases). V was cut by 2 bases and J by 0 bases, with 15 bases left in between. CDR3 size: 17 residues. CDR1 and CDR2 (germline): MNHNS, SASEGT. For the CDR3, the DNA is TGTGCCAGCAGTGAAATTGGAGGGTGGGCTAGCACAGATACGCAGTATTTT. Its protein product is CASSEIGGWASTDTQYF.

This rearrangement joins TRBV5-1 to TRBJ2-1, with D hard to call. The germline V gene encodes CDR1 SGHRS and CDR2 YFSETQ. The CDR3 extends over 13 amino acids. Trimming took 2 bases from V and 4 from J, leaving 7 bases between them. The CDR3 reads CASSFSGYNEQFF. The DNA for the CDR3 is TGCGCCAGCAGCTTCTCCGGTTACAATGAGCAGTTCTTC.

This rearrangement joins TRBV11-2 to TRBJ2-1; the match to TRBD1 covers 11 bases. The CDR3 runs to 16 residues. V was pared by 5 bases and J by 4 bases, with 7 bases of the junction left unmatched. The germline V gene encodes CDR1 SGHAT and CDR2 FQNNGV. The CDR3 DNA sequence: TGTGCCAGCAGCCGACGGACAGGGGGCCGTTACAATGAGCAGTTCTTC. It codes for CASSRRTGGRYNEQFF.

Concerning this clone itself: One end of the junction varies from germline; a read error may be responsible. The chain carries TRBV27 and TRBJ1-5, with D hard to call. CDR1 and CDR2 (germline): MNHEY, SMNVEV (reference sequence). The CDR3 has 15 amino acids. The DNA for the CDR3 is TGTGCCAGCAGTTCCCGGACTCGAAGCAATCAGCCCCGGCATTTT. The encoded protein is CASSSRTRSNQPRHF.

The V call is TRBV7-9, the J call TRBJ2-7; D perhaps matches TRBD2 (6 bases). The V end lost 5 bases, the J end lost 9 bases, and 17 bases lay between the germline ends. The CDR3 has 13 residues. The germline V gene has CDR1 SEHNR and CDR2 FQNEAQ (reference sequence). CDR3 sequence (DNA): TGTGCCAGCAGCCCGGGACTGCTCTTAGGGCAGTACTTC. As protein: CASSPGLLLGQYF.

The chain joins TRBV27 to TRBJ1-3; D ambiguous. Trimming took off 3 bases at V and 2 bases at J, with 5 bases between the two ends. This CDR3 spans 13 amino acids. CDR1 is MNHEY, CDR2 SMNVEV, per germline (reference sequence). CDR3 DNA sequence: TGTGCCAGCAGTTTTTCAGCTGGAAACACCATATATTTT. Amino acids: CASSFSAGNTIYF.

J is TRBJ2-2 and V is TRBV4-2, with D maybe TRBD2 (6 bases). V lost 4 bases to trimming and J lost 6 bases, with 18 bases between them. The CDR3 runs to 16 residues. Per the germline V gene, CDR1 is LGHNA and CDR2 is YNFKEQ. CDR3 DNA sequence: TGTGCCAGCAGCCCTATACCCCCGGGGGATCCCGGGGAGCTGTTTTTT. Translating gives CASSPIPPGDPGELFF.

This chain joins TRBV6-5 and TRBJ1-1; D not resolved. The V gene lost 6 bases and the J gene lost 0 bases, with 14 bases spanning the gap. The CDR3 is 15 residues long. Germline CDR1 is MNHEY and CDR2 is SVGAGI. CDR3 nucleotide sequence: TGTGCCAGCAGCCCCCGGATGGGCATGAACACTGAAGCTTTCTTT. It codes for CASSPRMGMNTEAFF.

This clone was observed a few times. This chain joins TRBV7-3 and TRBJ1-1; 8 nucleotides match TRBD1. Trimming removed 4 bases from V and 6 bases from J; junction bases left unmatched: 4. CDR1 and CDR2 (germline): SGHTA, FQGTGA. The CDR3 is made up of 13 amino acids. CDR3 coding DNA: TGTGCCAGCAGCTCCGGGACAGGCCCTGAAGCTTTCTTT. This encodes CASSSGTGPEAFF.

The V call is TRBV5-1, the J call TRBJ2-5, with 11 bases matching TRBD2. In germline, CDR1 is SGHRS, CDR2 YFSETQ. The CDR3 spans 15 residues. V shed 2 bases and J 5 bases; nucleotides not matched to a gene: 5. The CDR3 reads CASSFLAGGRETQYF. DNA of the CDR3: TGCGCCAGCAGCTTCCTAGCGGGAGGCAGGGAGACCCAGTACTTC.

This chain uses TRBV5-1 with TRBJ1-4; no clear D gene. Between the trimmed V and J ends, which lost 4 bases and 7 bases, there was a span of 8 bases. Germline V lookup: CDR1 SGHRS, CDR2 YFSETQ. CDR3 length equals 12 residues. The CDR3 loop reads CASSLNFEKLFF. The CDR3, as DNA: TGCGCCAGCAGCCTTAATTTTGAAAAACTGTTTTTT.

This clone was detected many times. The chain carries TRBV27 and TRBJ1-6, with 11 bases aligning to TRBD1. This CDR3 contains 16 residues. V gave up 1 base and J gave up 10 bases; unmatched junction bases: 6. The germline V gene encodes CDR1 MNHEY and CDR2 SMNVEV (reference sequence). The CDR3 loop is CASSLFVGTGGSPLHF. The CDR3, as DNA: TGTGCCAGCAGTTTATTCGTGGGGACAGGGGGATCACCCCTCCACTTT.

In its sample, this clone was seen once. CDR3 region: CASSDSSGQETQYF. CDR3 nucleotides: TGTGCCAGCAGTGATTCGAGCGGACAAGAGACCCAGTACTTC. The genes are TRBV2 and TRBJ2-5; D may be TRBD2 (5 bases). Germline loops: CDR1 SNHLY, CDR2 FYNNEI. V gave up 3 bases and J gave up 2 bases, with 10 bases separating them. The CDR3 is 14 amino acids.